This TCR beta chain is drawn from a study of T cell responses to AZD1222 COVID-19 vaccine. Germline CDR1 DFQATT, CDR2 SNEGSKA (reference sequence). This CDR3 region has 13 residues. With 3 bases removed from V and 1 base from J, the gap between germline ends came to 7 bases. Method: immunoSEQ multiplex PCR; TCRdb's copy keeps in-frame clones and lacks some. Among roughly 90,000 clones, approximately 92% were seen once, and the ten largest hold 2.5%. This clonotype was obtained from an adult who received the AZD1222 COVID-19 vaccine. The starting material was peripheral blood, obtained 28 days after the second AZD1222 dose. The chain employs TRBV20-1 and TRBJ1-5; no clear D gene. CDR3 loop: CSASGPSNQPQHF. CDR3 nucleotides: TGCAGTGCTAGTGGGCCCAGCAATCAGCCCCAGCATTTT.